A selection of T cell receptor beta chains follows, all from one sample in a study of blood T cell repertoires in COVID-19. Measured with immunoSEQ multiplex PCR; TCRdb has only the in-frame clones, and not every one. The repertoire holds under 250,000 clones, with about four fifths as singletons. The sample taken for sequencing was peripheral blood. The origin of the receptors is a middle-aged man with active or convalescent COVID-19. The CDR3 runs from the conserved cysteine through the conserved F or W. Each record gives: V gene, J gene, CDR3 protein.

v_call: TRBV30
j_call: TRBJ2-1
cdr3_aa: CASRTSGNEQFF

v_call: TRBV28
j_call: TRBJ1-5
cdr3_aa: CASTQYQGARNQPQHF

v_call: TRBV29-1
j_call: TRBJ2-3
cdr3_aa: CSVERESDTQYF

v_call: TRBV2
j_call: TRBJ1-1
cdr3_aa: CASSDEFMNTEAFF

v_call: TRBV6-5
j_call: TRBJ2-1
cdr3_aa: CASTNLAGTYNEQFF

v_call: TRBV12-3/TRBV12-4
j_call: TRBJ1-2
cdr3_aa: CASSLGQGYGYTF

v_call: TRBV21-1
j_call: TRBJ1-5
cdr3_aa: CASSKGGGPKLDF

v_call: TRBV30
j_call: TRBJ1-5
cdr3_aa: CAWSYTGNQPQHF

v_call: TRBV3-1/TRBV3-2
j_call: TRBJ2-2
cdr3_aa: CASSSTPPGELFF

v_call: TRBV2
j_call: TRBJ2-7
cdr3_aa: CASGGSGGYEQYF

v_call: TRBV30
j_call: TRBJ2-7
cdr3_aa: CAWSVPGYEQYF

v_call: TRBV19
j_call: TRBJ1-3
cdr3_aa: CASSIVGVSGNTIYF

v_call: TRBV4-1
j_call: TRBJ2-5
cdr3_aa: CASSQVLAGGPRETQYF

v_call: TRBV2
j_call: TRBJ2-3
cdr3_aa: CASSEFEQPTDTQYF

v_call: TRBV13
j_call: TRBJ2-7
cdr3_aa: CASTLRLGVGYEQYF

v_call: TRBV5-4
j_call: TRBJ2-2
cdr3_aa: CASSLDGGGTGELFF

v_call: TRBV7-8
j_call: TRBJ2-2
cdr3_aa: CASSPQRGKSTGELFF

v_call: TRBV9
j_call: TRBJ2-6
cdr3_aa: CASSVRGDGANVLTF

v_call: TRBV28
j_call: TRBJ1-2
cdr3_aa: CASSSQGAEVYGYTF

v_call: TRBV5-1
j_call: TRBJ1-2
cdr3_aa: CASSPAPTGFILVGGYTF

v_call: TRBV2
j_call: TRBJ2-3
cdr3_aa: CASGGLAGVADTQYF

v_call: TRBV12-2
j_call: TRBJ2-7
cdr3_aa: CASRLAGAKDEQYF

v_call: TRBV10-3
j_call: TRBJ2-1
cdr3_aa: CAISDGGQYNEQFF

v_call: TRBV18
j_call: TRBJ1-1
cdr3_aa: CASSNRTGETEAFF

v_call: TRBV6-6
j_call: TRBJ1-2
cdr3_aa: CASSLGGVDGYTF

v_call: TRBV30
j_call: TRBJ1-1
cdr3_aa: CAWRLLDRNTEAFF

v_call: TRBV6-5
j_call: TRBJ2-2
cdr3_aa: CASRSGTGDTGELFF

v_call: TRBV30
j_call: TRBJ1-1
cdr3_aa: CAWTSDRVKGAFF

v_call: TRBV5-8
j_call: TRBJ1-3
cdr3_aa: CASSLKWTYGNTIYF

v_call: TRBV4-1
j_call: TRBJ1-5
cdr3_aa: CASSQEIIQGVGSNQPQHF

v_call: TRBV27
j_call: TRBJ2-4
cdr3_aa: CASSFGTNEQNIQYF

v_call: TRBV27
j_call: TRBJ2-7
cdr3_aa: CASSIYPPTANPYEQYF

v_call: TRBV19
j_call: TRBJ1-5
cdr3_aa: CASVPGQGNQPQHF

v_call: TRBV7-9
j_call: TRBJ2-3
cdr3_aa: CASSTAGGAQTDTQYF

v_call: TRBV7-9
j_call: TRBJ1-4
cdr3_aa: CASSPGGEKLFF

v_call: TRBV19
j_call: TRBJ2-4
cdr3_aa: CASQGQGKNIQYF

v_call: TRBV30
j_call: TRBJ2-3
cdr3_aa: CAGKPGQGRDTQYF

v_call: TRBV11-2
j_call: TRBJ2-3
cdr3_aa: CASSPPGGLGYTQYF

v_call: TRBV4-1
j_call: TRBJ2-2
cdr3_aa: CASSSGAGGNTGELFF

v_call: TRBV2
j_call: TRBJ1-6
cdr3_aa: CASSVPRQAVTNSPLHF

v_call: TRBV7-3
j_call: TRBJ1-2
cdr3_aa: CASSPEPGDGYTF